This T cell receptor (beta chain) was documented in a study of OX40 agonist ivuxolimab in advanced cancers. Clones were read by immunoSEQ multiplex PCR, and TCRdb kept only the in-frame ones, dropping some. The data contain 12,000 to 15,000 clones, about 90% of them singletons. Findings of the study overall: Patients with a partial response at 0.1-3.0 mg/kg had among the lowest clonal expansion.

Per germline, CDR1 LNHDA and CDR2 SQIVND (reference sequence). The V and J ends lost 7 bases and 9 bases respectively, with 10 bases between them. This CDR3 spans 11 amino acids. Points on this clone: Its specificity is unknown.

This material consisted of CD4+ or CD8+ T cells sorted from blood, taken in a trial of the OX40 agonist ivuxolimab. The clonotype comes from an adult with an advanced solid tumor such as melanoma, head and neck, liver or kidney cancer. This chain uses TRBV19 with TRBJ2-1; possible D gene TRBD1, 6 bases. The DNA for the CDR3 is TGTGCCAGTAAGACAGGAGGTGAGCAGTTCTTC. It specifies CASKTGGEQFF.